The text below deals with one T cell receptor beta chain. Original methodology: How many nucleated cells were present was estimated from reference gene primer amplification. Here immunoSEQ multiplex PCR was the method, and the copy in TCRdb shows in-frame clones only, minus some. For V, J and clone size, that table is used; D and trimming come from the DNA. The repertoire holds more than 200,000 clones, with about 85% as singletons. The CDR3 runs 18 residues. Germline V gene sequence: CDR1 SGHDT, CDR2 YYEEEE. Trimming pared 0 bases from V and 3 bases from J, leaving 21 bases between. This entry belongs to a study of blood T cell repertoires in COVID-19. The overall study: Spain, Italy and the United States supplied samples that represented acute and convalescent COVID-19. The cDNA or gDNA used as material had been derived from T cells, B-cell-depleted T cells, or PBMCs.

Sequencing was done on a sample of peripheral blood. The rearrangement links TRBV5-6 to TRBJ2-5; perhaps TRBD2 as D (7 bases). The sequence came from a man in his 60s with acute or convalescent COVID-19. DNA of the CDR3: TGTGCCAGCAGCTTGGGGGTCACACAGGGAGGGGGGGAAGAGACCCAGTACTTC. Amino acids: CASSLGVTQGGGEETQYF.